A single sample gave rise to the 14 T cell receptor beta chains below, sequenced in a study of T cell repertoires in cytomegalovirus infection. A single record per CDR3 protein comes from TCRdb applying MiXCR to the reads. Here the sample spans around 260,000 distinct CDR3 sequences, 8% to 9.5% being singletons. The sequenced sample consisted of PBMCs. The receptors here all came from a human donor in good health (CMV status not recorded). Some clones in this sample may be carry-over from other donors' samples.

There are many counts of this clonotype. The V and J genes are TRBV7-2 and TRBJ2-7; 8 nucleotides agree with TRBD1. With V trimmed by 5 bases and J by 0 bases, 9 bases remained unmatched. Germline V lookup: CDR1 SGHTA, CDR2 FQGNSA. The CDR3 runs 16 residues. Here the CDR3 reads CASSETTGTGSYEQYF. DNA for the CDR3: TGTGCCAGCAGCGAAACCACCGGGACAGGCTCCTACGAGCAGTACTTC.

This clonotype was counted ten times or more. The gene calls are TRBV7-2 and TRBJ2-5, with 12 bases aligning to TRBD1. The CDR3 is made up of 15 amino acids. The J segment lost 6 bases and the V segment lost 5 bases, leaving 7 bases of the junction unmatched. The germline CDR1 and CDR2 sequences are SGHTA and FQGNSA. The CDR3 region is CASSPGTGGAQTQYF. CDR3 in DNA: TGTGCCAGCAGCCCTGGGACAGGGGGCGCGCAGACCCAGTACTTC.

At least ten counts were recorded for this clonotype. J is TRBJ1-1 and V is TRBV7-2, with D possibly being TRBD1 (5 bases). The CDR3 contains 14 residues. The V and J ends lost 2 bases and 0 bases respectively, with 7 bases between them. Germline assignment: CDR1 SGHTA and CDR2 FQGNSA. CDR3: CASSLQGMNTEAFF. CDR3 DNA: TGTGCCAGCAGCTTACAGGGCATGAACACTGAAGCTTTCTTT.

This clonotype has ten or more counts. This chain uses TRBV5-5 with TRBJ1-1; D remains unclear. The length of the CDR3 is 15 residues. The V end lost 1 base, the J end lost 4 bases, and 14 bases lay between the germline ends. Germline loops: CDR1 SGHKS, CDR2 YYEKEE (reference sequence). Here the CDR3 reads CASSLWQDVRTEAFF. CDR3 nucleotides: TGTGCCAGCAGCTTGTGGCAGGACGTCCGCACTGAAGCTTTCTTT.

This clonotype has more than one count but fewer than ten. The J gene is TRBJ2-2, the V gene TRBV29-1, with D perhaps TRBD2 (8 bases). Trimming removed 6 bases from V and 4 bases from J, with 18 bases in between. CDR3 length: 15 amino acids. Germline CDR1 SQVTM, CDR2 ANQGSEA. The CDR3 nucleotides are TGCAGCGTCGCGGGAGGCAGGGGGTTCACCGGGGAGCTGTTTTTT. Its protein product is CSVAGGRGFTGELFF.

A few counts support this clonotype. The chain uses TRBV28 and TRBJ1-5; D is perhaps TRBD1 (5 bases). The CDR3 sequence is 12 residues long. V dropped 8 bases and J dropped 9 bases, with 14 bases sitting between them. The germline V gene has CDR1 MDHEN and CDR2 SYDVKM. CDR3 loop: CASGTDVRPQHF. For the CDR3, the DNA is TGTGCCAGCGGGACGGACGTGAGGCCCCAGCATTTT.

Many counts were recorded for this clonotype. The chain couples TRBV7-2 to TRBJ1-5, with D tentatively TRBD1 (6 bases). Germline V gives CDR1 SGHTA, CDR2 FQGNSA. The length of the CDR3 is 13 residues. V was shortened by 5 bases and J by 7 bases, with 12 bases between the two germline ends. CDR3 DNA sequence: TGTGCCAGCAGCAGAGGGGGGGACCAGCCCCAGCATTTT. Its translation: CASSRGGDQPQHF. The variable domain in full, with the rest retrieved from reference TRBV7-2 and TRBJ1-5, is GAGVSQSPSNKVTEKGKDVELRCDPISGHTALYWYRQSLGQGLEFLIYFQGNSAPDKSGLPSDRFSAERTGGSVSTLTIQRTQQEDSAVYLCASSRGGDQPQHFGDGTRLSIL.

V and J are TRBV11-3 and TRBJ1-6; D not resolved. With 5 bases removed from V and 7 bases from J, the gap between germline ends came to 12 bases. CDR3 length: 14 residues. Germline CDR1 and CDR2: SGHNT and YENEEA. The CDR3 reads CASSLRTVNSPLHF. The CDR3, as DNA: TGTGCCAGCAGCCTACGGACGGTGAATTCACCCCTCCACTTT. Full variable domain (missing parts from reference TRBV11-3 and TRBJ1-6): EAGVVQSPRYKIIEKKQPVAFWCNPISGHNTLYWYLQNLGQGPELLIRYENEEAVDDSQLPKDRFSAERLKGVDSTLKIQPAELGDSAVYLCASSLRTVNSPLHFGNGTRLTVT.

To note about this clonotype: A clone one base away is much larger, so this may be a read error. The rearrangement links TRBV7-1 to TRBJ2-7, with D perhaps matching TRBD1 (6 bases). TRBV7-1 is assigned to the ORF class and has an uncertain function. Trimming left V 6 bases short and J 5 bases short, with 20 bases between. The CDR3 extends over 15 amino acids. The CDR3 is CASSSTGTIIHEQYF. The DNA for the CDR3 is TGTGCCAGCAGTTCTACCGGGACAATAATCCACGAGCAGTACTTC.

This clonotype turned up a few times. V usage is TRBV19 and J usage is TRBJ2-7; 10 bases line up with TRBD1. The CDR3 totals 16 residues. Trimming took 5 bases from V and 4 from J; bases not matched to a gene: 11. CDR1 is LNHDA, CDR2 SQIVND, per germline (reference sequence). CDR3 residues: CASSGQTGTGAYEQYF. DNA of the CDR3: TGTGCCAGTAGTGGGCAAACCGGGACAGGGGCTTACGAGCAGTACTTC.

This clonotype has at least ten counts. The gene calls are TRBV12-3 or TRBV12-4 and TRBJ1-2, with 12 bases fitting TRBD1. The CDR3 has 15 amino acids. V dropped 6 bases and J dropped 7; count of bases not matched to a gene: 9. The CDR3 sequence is CASRSGGQGAGGYTF. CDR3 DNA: TGTGCCAGCAGGTCTGGGGGACAGGGGGCAGGTGGCTACACCTTC.

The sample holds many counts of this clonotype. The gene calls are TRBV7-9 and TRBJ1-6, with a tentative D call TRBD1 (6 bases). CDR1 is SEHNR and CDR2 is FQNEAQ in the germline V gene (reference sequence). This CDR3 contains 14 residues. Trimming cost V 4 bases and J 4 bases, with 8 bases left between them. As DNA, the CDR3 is TGTGCCAGCAGCTCGGACAGTTATAATTCACCCCTCCACTTT. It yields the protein CASSSDSYNSPLHF.

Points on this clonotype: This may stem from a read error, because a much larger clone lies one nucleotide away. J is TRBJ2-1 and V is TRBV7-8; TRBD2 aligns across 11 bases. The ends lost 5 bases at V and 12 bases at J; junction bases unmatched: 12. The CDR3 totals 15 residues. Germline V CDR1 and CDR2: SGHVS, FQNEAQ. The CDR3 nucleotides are TGTGCCAGCAGCAAGACTAGCGGGGTCGGCAGATTGCAGTTCTTC. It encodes CASSKTSGVGRLQFF.

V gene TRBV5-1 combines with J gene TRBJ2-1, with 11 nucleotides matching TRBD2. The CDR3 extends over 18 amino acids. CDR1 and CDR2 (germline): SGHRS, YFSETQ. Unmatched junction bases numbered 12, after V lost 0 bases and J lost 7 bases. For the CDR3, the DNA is TGCGCCAGCAGCTTGGGACTAGCGGGACCTGCCGTCCTAAATGAGCAGTTCTTC. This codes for CASSLGLAGPAVLNEQFF.